This is a list of T cell receptor beta chains from one sample in a study of blood T cell repertoires in COVID-19. Some clones are missing from TCRdb's copy, which holds only in-frame ones; the method was immunoSEQ multiplex PCR. Of 34,000 or so clones listed, approximately 90% are singletons. The specimen sequenced was peripheral blood. The receptors were gathered from a man aged 50-60 years with active or convalescent COVID-19. The CDR3 runs from the conserved cysteine through the conserved F or W. The order of the fields is clone size, V gene, D gene, J gene, CDR3 DNA, CDR3 protein. D genes are given only for firm matches. For some rows the clone size is stated as once, few or many, or as a class when expanded; others skip it.

.	TRBV5-1	TRBD1	TRBJ2-4	TGCGCCAGCAGCGACAGGGACATTCAGTACTTC	CASSDRDIQYF
.	TRBV9	.	TRBJ1-2	TGTGCCAGCAGCGTAGAGGCAGGGCAGGGTGGCTACACCTTC	CASSVEAGQGGYTF
.	TRBV5-1	TRBD2	TRBJ2-5	TGCGCCAGCAGACGGACTAGCGCGTACCAAGAGACCCAGTACTTC	CASRRTSAYQETQYF
.	TRBV7-2	.	TRBJ2-7	TGTGCCAGCAGCTTAGCCCTCTGGGGGCGGAGACACTTTTACGAGCAGTACTTC	CASSLALWGRRHFYEQYF
.	TRBV27	TRBD1	TRBJ1-2	TGTGCCAGCAGTTACCGACAGGGGAATAACTATGGCTACACCTTC	CASSYRQGNNYGYTF
.	TRBV19	TRBD1	TRBJ2-5	TGTGCCAGTAGTATCAAGGGACAGGGACGAGAGACCCAGTACTTC	CASSIKGQGRETQYF
.	TRBV18	TRBD2	TRBJ2-1	TGTGCCAGCTCACCACCGGGGGGGAGCTCCTACAATGAGCAGTTCTTC	CASSPPGGSSYNEQFF
few	TRBV30	TRBD2	TRBJ2-7	TGTGCCTGGGAGAGGTGGCCGGGAGGATACGAGCAGTACTTC	CAWERWPGGYEQYF
.	TRBV7-9	TRBD1	TRBJ2-5	TGTGCCAGCAGCGCCAATACCAGACAGGGGCTCCAAGAGACCCAGTACTTC	CASSANTRQGLQETQYF
few	TRBV7-8	TRBD2	TRBJ2-1	TGTGCCAGCAGCGGACTAGGTTACAATGAGCAGTTCTTC	CASSGLGYNEQFF
.	TRBV7-2	.	TRBJ2-7	TGTGCCAGCAGCTTAGGTGGGAGGTGGAGGGCGGAGCAGTACTTC	CASSLGGRWRAEQYF
.	TRBV4-3	TRBD1	TRBJ1-5	TGCGCCAGCAGCCAAGATTGGGGGACAGTAAGCAATCAGCCCCAGCATTTT	CASSQDWGTVSNQPQHF
.	TRBV19	.	TRBJ2-1	TGTGCCAGTAGTATGGTCCCGACGGGGACCTACAATGAGCAGTTCTTC	CASSMVPTGTYNEQFF
.	TRBV28	.	TRBJ1-4	TGTGCCAGCATTACAGGTTCAACTAATGAAAAACTGTTTTTT	CASITGSTNEKLFF
.	TRBV5-1	TRBD1	TRBJ2-3	TGCGCCAGCAGCCTTTCCGGACAGGCTGGAGATACGCAGTATTTT	CASSLSGQAGDTQYF
.	TRBV10-3	TRBD2	TRBJ2-1	TGTGCCATCAGTGAGTCGACTAGCGGGAGGGAAGGTGAGCAGTTCTTC	CAISESTSGREGEQFF
.	TRBV7-9	.	TRBJ2-7	TGTGCCAGCAGCTTAGCAGAGGCGGGGGCCTCCTACGAGCAGTACTTC	CASSLAEAGASYEQYF
.	TRBV5-1	TRBD1	TRBJ2-2	TGCGCCAGCAGCTTGTATGCAGGGGGCAACACCGGGGAGCTGTTTTTT	CASSLYAGGNTGELFF
.	TRBV27	TRBD1	TRBJ2-2	TGTGCCAGCAGTTCCGGACAGGGGATGTCGAACACCGGGGAGCTGTTTTTT	CASSSGQGMSNTGELFF
.	TRBV19	TRBD1	TRBJ2-7	TGTGCCAGTAGACTCGGACAGGGGGCCTACGAGCAGTACTTC	CASRLGQGAYEQYF
.	TRBV29-1	.	TRBJ2-1	TGCAGCGTTGCTCAATCACTAACTATTAATGAGCAGTTCTTC	CSVAQSLTINEQFF
.	TRBV28	TRBD2	TRBJ2-1	TGTGCCAGCAGTTTGGGTCTAGCGGGAGGGGGGGAGTACAATGAGCAGTTCTTC	CASSLGLAGGGEYNEQFF
.	TRBV6-5	.	TRBJ2-2	TGTGCCAACGATCCCCCAGGCGGGGAGCTGTTTTTT	CANDPPGGELFF
.	TRBV5-5	.	TRBJ1-2	TGTGCCAGCAGCCCATTAGATAACTATGGCTACACCTTC	CASSPLDNYGYTF